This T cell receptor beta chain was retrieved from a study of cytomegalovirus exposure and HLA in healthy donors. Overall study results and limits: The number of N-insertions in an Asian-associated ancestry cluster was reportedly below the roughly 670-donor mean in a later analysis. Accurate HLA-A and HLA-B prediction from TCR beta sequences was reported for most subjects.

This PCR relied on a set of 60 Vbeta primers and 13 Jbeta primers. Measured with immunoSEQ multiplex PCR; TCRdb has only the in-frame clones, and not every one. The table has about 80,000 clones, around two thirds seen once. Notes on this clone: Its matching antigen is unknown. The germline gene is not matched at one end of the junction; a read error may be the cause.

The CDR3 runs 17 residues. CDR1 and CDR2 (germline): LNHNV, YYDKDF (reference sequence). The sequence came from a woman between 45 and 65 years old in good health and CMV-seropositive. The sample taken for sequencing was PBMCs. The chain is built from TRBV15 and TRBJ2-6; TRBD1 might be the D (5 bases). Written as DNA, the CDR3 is TGTGCCACCAGCAGAGATTCCAGCAGCTCTGGGGCCAATGTCCTGACTTTC. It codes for CATSRDSSSSGANVLTF.